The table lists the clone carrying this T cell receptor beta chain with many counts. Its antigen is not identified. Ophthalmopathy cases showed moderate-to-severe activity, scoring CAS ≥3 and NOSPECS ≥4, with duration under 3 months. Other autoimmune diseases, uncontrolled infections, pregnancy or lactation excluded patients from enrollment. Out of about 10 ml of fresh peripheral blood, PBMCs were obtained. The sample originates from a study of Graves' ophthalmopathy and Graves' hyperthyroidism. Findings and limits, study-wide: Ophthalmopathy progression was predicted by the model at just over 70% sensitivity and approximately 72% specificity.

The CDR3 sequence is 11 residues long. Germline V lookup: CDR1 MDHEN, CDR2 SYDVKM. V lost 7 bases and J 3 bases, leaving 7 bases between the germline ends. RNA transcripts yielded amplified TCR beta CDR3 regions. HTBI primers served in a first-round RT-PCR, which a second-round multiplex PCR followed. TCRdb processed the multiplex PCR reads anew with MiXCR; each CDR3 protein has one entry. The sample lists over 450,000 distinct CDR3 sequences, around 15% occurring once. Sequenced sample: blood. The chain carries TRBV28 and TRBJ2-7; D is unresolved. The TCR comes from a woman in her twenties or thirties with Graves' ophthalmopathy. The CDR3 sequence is CASTTRYEQYF. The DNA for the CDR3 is TGTGCCAGCACCACTCGCTACGAGCAGTACTTC.